The T cell receptor beta chain under discussion was sequenced for a study of blood T cell repertoires in COVID-19. Study context: Specimens from acute and convalescent COVID-19 originated in the United States, Italy and Spain.

This clone came up once. The authors' processing: Nucleated cell number was recorded as an estimate derived from reference gene primer amplification. Method: immunoSEQ multiplex PCR; TCRdb's copy keeps in-frame clones and lacks some. The D gene and trimming were derived from the DNA, and the V and J assignments and clone size from that table. The profile shows 59,000 or so clones, more than 70% of them singletons. The CDR3 spans 15 residues. Germline assignment: CDR1 SNHLY and CDR2 FYNNEI. Germline trimming cut 6 bases from V and 0 bases from J; bases unmatched to any gene: 4. The TCR was taken from a man between 60 and 70 years old with acute or convalescent COVID-19. V usage is TRBV2 and J usage is TRBJ1-5, with TRBD1 matching 8 bases. The sequencing sample was made of peripheral blood. As DNA, the CDR3 is TGTGCCAGCAGAGGACAGGGTAATAGCAATCAGCCCCAGCATTTT. Translation gives CASRGQGNSNQPQHF.